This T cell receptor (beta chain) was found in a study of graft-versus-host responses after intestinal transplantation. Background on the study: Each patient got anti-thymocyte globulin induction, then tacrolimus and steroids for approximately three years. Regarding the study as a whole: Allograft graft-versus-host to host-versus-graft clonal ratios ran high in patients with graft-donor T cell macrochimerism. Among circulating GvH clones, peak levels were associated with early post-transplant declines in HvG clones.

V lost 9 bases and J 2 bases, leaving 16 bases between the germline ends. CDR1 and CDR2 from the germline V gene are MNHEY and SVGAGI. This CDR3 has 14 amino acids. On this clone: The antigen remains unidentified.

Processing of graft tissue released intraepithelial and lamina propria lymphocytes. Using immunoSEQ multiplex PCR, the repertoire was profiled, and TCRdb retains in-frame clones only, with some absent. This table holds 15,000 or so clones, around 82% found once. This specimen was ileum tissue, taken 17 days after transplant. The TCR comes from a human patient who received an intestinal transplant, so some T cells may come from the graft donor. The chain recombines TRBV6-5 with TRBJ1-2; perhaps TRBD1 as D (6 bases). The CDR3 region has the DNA TGTGCCAGAGACCCTACAGGGATCAACTATGGCTACACCTTC. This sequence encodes CARDPTGINYGYTF.